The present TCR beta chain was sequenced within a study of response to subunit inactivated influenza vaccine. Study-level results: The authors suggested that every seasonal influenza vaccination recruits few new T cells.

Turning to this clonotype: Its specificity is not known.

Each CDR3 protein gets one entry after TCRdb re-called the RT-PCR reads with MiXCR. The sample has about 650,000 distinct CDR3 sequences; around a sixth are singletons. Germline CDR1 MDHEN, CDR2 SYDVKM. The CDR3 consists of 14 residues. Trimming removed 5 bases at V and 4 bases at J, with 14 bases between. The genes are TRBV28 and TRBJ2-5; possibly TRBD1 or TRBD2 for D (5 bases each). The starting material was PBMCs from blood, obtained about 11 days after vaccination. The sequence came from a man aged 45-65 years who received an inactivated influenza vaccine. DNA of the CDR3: TGTGCCAGCAGTCACTGGGGGTCCAGAGAGACCCAGTACTTC. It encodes CASSHWGSRETQYF.